Detailed here is one T cell receptor beta chain. The sample comes from a study of T cell responses to AZD1222 COVID-19 vaccine. Here immunoSEQ multiplex PCR was the method, and the copy in TCRdb shows in-frame clones only, minus some. The sample has some 94,000 clones; roughly nine tenths are singletons. CDR1 and CDR2 from the germline V gene are MNHNY and SVGAGI (reference sequence). This CDR3 is built from 17 residues. Trimming cost V 5 bases and J 8 bases, with 22 bases left between them. V is TRBV6-6 and J is TRBJ1-6; D might be TRBD1 (6 bases). The specimen was peripheral blood, collected 28 days after the second AZD1222 dose. This TCR came from an adult who received the AZD1222 COVID-19 vaccine. CDR3 coding DNA: TGTGCCAGCAGTCGACAAACAACCGGGGGGGCGTATTCACCCCTCCACTTT. It is translated as CASSRQTTGGAYSPLHF.